The sequence of this TCR beta chain was determined in a study of T cells in tuberculosis. Each donor contributed 85,000 to 100,000 T cells on average, unsorted. Germline V CDR1 and CDR2: ENHRY, SYGVKD. Unmatched junction bases numbered 4, after V lost 4 bases and J lost 2 bases. This CDR3 is 15 amino acids long. Only in-frame clones appear in the TCRdb table, and some are missing; sequencing was by immunoSEQ multiplex PCR. The table records approximately 10,000 clones, about 94% of them present only once. Only one count was recorded for this clone. What was sequenced was PBMCs. The rearrangement links TRBV10-3 to TRBJ2-3; 9 nucleotides align to TRBD2. This sequence originates from an adult with tuberculosis. The CDR3 loop is CAISGLAGNTDTQYF. As DNA, the CDR3 is TGTGCCATCAGTGGCCTAGCGGGGAACACAGATACGCAGTATTTT.